Detailed here is one T cell receptor beta chain. The CDR3 contains 17 residues. Trimming took 2 bases from V and 1 from J, leaving 15 bases between them. Germline-derived CDR1 and CDR2 are ENHRY and SYGVKD. One entry per CDR3 protein results from TCRdb running MiXCR on the 5' RACE reads. The table has 35,000 to 50,000 distinct CDR3 sequences, roughly 27% seen once. The chain links TRBV10-3 to TRBJ1-5; TRBD1 might be the D (5 bases). Sequenced material: memory CD4+ T cells sorted from a lymph node. Specified subset: memory CD4+ T cells, CD4+CD45RO+CD25-. The clonotype comes from a female donor with breast cancer. CDR3 protein: CAISERYRNGSNQPQHF. The CDR3 DNA is TGTGCCATCAGTGAGAGGTACAGGAACGGAAGCAATCAGCCCCAGCATTTT.